This is a list of T cell receptor beta chains from one sample in a study of blood T cell repertoires in COVID-19. TCRdb's table, derived via immunoSEQ multiplex PCR, lists solely in-frame clones and lacks some. Of fewer than 140,000 clones in the sample, 71% were seen once. What was sequenced was peripheral blood. The receptor source for this set is a human donor with acute or convalescent COVID-19. The donor label of this sample is uncertain. Each CDR3 is given with its conserved first and last residue. The D gene is left open where the match is weak. Size is stated for part of the rows, as once, few or many counts, or as a class when the clone is expanded.

j_call: TRBJ2-3
d_call: .
cdr3_length: 15
v_call: TRBV5-6
clone_size: .
cdr3_nt: TGTGCCAGCCACCCCTTGTGGCAGGGGAGTGTTACGCAGTATTTT
cdr3_aa: CASHPLWQGSVTQYF

j_call: TRBJ1-1
d_call: TRBD1
cdr3_length: 13
v_call: TRBV10-1
clone_size: .
cdr3_nt: TGCGCCAGCGCAAGACAGGGCGCCACTGAAGCTTTCTTT
cdr3_aa: CASARQGATEAFF

j_call: TRBJ1-2
d_call: .
cdr3_length: 16
v_call: TRBV4-1
clone_size: .
cdr3_nt: TGCGCCAGCAGCCAAGTTGAGGCCAGTTCTAACTATGGCTACACCTTC
cdr3_aa: CASSQVEASSNYGYTF

j_call: TRBJ2-3
d_call: TRBD2
cdr3_length: 19
v_call: TRBV18
clone_size: .
cdr3_nt: TGTGCCAGCTCATCGAGGACTAGCGGGGGGAGGCCTATAACGGATACGCAGTATTTT
cdr3_aa: CASSSRTSGGRPITDTQYF

j_call: TRBJ1-1
d_call: .
cdr3_length: 14
v_call: TRBV27
clone_size: few
cdr3_nt: TGTGCCAGCAGTCTCAGGGGCCTGAACACTGAAGCTTTCTTT
cdr3_aa: CASSLRGLNTEAFF

j_call: TRBJ2-5
d_call: .
cdr3_length: 14
v_call: TRBV5-6
clone_size: .
cdr3_nt: TGTGCCAGCAGCTTGGGGGGCTTCCAAGAGACCCAGTACTTC
cdr3_aa: CASSLGGFQETQYF

j_call: TRBJ2-1
d_call: TRBD2
cdr3_length: 16
v_call: TRBV11-2
clone_size: .
cdr3_nt: TGTGCCAGCAGCTCCCGGACTAGCGGGGCCTACAATGAGCAGTTCTTC
cdr3_aa: CASSSRTSGAYNEQFF

j_call: TRBJ1-4
d_call: .
cdr3_length: 17
v_call: TRBV4-2
clone_size: .
cdr3_nt: TGTGCCAGCAGCCTTATGGGGTCCACAGGGTTGGGTGAAAAACTGTTTTTT
cdr3_aa: CASSLMGSTGLGEKLFF

j_call: TRBJ1-2
d_call: TRBD1
cdr3_length: 14
v_call: TRBV5-1
clone_size: .
cdr3_nt: TGCGCCAGCAGCTTGGCGGGACAGGACTATGGCTACACCTTC
cdr3_aa: CASSLAGQDYGYTF

j_call: TRBJ1-1
d_call: TRBD1
cdr3_length: 14
v_call: TRBV7-9
clone_size: .
cdr3_nt: TGTGCCAGCACCCCGGACAGGGGGCATACTGAAGCTTTCTTT
cdr3_aa: CASTPDRGHTEAFF